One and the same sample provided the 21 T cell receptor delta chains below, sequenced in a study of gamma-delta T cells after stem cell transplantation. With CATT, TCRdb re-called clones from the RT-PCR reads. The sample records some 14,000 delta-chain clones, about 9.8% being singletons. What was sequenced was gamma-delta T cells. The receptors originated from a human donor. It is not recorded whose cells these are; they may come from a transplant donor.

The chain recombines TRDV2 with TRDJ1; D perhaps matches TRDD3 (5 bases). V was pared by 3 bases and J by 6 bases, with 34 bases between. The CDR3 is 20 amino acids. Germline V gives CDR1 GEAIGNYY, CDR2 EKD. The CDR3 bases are TGTGCCTGTGACTCTAGAACTTCTATGGGTGGGGTCTCGTACCCCTATAAACTCATCTTT. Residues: CACDSRTSMGGVSYPYKLIF.

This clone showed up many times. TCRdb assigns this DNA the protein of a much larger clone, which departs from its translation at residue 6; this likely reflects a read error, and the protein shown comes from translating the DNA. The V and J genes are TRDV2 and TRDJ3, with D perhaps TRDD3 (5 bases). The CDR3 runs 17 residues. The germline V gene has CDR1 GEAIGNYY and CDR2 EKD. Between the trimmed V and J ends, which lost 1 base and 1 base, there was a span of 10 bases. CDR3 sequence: CACDTPGISWDTRQMFF. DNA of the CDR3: TGTGCCTGTGACACTCCTGGGATTTCCTGGGACACCCGACAGATGTTTTTC.

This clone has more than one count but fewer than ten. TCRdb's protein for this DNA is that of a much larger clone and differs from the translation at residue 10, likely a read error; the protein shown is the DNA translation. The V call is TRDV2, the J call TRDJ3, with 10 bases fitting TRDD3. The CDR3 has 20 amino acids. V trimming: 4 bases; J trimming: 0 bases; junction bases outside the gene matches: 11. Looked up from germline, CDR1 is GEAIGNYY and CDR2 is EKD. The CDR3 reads CACERVLGDASSWDTRQMFF. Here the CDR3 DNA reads TGTGCCTGTGAACGAGTACTGGGGGATGCAAGCTCCTGGGACACCCGACAGATGTTTTTC.

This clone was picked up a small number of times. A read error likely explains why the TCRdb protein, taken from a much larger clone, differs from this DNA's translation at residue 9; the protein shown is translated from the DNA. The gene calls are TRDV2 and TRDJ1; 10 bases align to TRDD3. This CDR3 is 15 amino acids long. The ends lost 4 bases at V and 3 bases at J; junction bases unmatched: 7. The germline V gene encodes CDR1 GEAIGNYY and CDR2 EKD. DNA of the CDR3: TGTGCCTGTGATCTACTGGGGGATGCGGCCGATAAACTCATCTTT. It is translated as CACDLLGDAADKLIF.

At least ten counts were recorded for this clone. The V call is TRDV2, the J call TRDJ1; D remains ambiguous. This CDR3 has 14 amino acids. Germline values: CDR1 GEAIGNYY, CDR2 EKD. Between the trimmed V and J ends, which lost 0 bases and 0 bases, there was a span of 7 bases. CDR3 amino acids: CACDTVLNTDKLIF. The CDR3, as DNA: TGTGCCTGTGACACCGTCTTGAACACCGATAAACTCATCTTT.

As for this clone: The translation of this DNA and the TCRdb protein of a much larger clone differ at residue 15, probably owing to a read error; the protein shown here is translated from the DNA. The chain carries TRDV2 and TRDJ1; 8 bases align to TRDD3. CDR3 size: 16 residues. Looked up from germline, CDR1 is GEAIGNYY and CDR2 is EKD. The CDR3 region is CACDILGDLYTDKLTF. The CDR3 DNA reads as TGTGCCTGTGACATTTTGGGGGATCTTTACACCGATAAACTCACCTTT.

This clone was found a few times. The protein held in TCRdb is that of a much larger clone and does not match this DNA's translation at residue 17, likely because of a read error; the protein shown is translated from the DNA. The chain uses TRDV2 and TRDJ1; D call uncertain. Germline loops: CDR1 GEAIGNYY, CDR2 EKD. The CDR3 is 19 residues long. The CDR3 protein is CACDTVPTGPVVGTDKFIF. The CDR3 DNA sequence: TGTGCCTGTGACACCGTCCCCACAGGGCCAGTGGTGGGTACCGATAAATTCATCTTT.

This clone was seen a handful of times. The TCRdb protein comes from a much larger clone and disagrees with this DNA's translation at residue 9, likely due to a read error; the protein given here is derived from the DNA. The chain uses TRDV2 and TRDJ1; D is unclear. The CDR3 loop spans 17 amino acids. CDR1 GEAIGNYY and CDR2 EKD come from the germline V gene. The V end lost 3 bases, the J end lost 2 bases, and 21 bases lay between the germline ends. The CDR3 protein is CACDPIPLEGSTDKLIF. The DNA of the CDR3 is TGTGCCTGTGACCCTATTCCCCTGGAGGGTTCTACCGATAAACTCATCTTT.

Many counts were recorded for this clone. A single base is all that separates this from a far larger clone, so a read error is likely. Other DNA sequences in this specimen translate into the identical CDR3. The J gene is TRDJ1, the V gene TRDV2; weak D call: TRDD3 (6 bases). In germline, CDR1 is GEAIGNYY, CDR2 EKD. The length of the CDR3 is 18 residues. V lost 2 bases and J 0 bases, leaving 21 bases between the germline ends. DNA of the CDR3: TGTGCCTGTGACAGAGGGGGAGATACGCGATCTTACACCGATAAACTCATCTTT. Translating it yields CACDRGGDTRSYTDKLIF.

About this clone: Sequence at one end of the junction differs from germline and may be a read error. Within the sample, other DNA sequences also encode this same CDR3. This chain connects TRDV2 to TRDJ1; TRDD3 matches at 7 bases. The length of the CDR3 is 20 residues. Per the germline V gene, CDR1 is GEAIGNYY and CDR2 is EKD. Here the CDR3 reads CACDTVSRRLGTLMADKLIF. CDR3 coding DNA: TGCGCCTGTGACACCGTTAGTAGGCGACTGGGGACGCTAATGGCCGATAAACTCATCTTT.

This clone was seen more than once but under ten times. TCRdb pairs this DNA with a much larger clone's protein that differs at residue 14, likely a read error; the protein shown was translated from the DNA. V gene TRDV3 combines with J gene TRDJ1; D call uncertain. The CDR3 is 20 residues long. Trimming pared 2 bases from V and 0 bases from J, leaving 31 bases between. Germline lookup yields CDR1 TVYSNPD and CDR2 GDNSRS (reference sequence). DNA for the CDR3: TGTGCCTTTCCCGATCCTCCCCAAGATTGCGGAGCAGACTACACCGATAAACTCATCTTT. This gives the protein CAFPDPPQDCGADYTDKLIF.

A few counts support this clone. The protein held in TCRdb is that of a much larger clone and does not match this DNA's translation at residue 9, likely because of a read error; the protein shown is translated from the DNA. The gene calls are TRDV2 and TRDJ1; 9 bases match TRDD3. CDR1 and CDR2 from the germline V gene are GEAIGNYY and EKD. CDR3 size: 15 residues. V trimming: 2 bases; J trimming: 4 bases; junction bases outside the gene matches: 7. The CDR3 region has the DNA TGTGCCTGTGACAATCTGGGGGATGCTGGCGATAAACTCATCTTT. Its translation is CACDNLGDAGDKLIF.

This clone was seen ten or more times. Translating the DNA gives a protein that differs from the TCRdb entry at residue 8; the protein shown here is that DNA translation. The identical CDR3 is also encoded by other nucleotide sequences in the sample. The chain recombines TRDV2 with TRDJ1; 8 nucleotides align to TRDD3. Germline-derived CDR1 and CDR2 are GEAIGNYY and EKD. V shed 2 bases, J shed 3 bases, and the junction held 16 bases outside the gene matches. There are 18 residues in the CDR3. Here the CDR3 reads CACDRRSVGYAGADKLIF. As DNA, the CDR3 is TGTGCCTGTGACAGGAGATCTGTGGGATACGCGGGGGCCGATAAACTCATCTTT.

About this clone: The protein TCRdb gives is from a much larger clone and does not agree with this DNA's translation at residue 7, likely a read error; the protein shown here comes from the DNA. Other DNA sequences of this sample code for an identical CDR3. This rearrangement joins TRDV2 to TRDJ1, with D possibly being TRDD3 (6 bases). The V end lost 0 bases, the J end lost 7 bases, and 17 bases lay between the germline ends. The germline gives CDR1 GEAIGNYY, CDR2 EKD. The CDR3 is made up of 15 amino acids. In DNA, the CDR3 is TGTGCCTGTGACACCGTAGGGGGGACACGGAGTAAACTCATCTTT. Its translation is CACDTVGGTRSKLIF.

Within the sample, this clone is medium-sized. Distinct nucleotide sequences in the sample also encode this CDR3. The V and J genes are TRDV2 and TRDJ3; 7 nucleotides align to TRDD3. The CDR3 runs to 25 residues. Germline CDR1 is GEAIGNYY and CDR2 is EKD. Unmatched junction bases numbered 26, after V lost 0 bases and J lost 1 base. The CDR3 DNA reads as TGTGCCTGTGACACCGTGAGTGGATGGGGGACCCCGCTTCGTTTATCGTCCTGGGACACCCGACAGATGTTTTTC. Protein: CACDTVSGWGTPLRLSSWDTRQMFF.

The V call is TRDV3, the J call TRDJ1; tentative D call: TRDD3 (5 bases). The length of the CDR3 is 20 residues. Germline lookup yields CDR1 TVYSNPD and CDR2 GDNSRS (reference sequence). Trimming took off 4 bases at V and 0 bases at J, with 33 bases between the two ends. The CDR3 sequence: CASGDSTTTVERANTDKLIF. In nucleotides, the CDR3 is TGTGCCTCAGGGGACTCTACGACGACTGTGGAGAGGGCCAACACCGATAAACTCATCTTT.

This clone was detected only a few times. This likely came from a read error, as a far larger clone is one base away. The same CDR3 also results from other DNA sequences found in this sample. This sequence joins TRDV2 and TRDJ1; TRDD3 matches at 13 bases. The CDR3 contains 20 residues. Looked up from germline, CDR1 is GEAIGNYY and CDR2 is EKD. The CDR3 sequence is CACDPLLGDTQALLTDKLIF. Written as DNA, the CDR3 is TGTGCCTGTGACCCACTACTGGGGGATACGCAAGCCCTTTTAACCGATAAGCTCATCTTT.

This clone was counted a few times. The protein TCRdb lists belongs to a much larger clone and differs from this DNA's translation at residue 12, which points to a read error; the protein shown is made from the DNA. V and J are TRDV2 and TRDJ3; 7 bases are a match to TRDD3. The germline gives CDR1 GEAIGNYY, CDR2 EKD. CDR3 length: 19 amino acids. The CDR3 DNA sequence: TGTGCCTGTGACACGGCTGGGGGTCCAAACTCCCGGGACACCCGACAGATGTTTTTC. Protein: CACDTAGGPNSRDTRQMFF.

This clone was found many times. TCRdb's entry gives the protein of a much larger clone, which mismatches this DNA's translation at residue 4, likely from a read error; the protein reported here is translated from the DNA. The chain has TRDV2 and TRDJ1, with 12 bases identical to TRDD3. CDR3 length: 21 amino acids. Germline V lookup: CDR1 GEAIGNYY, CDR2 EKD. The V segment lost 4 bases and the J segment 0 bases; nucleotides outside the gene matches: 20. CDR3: CACETVTGGYNGTSYTDKLIF. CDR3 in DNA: TGTGCCTGTGAGACCGTCACTGGGGGATACAACGGGACTTCGTACACCGATAAACTCATCTTT.

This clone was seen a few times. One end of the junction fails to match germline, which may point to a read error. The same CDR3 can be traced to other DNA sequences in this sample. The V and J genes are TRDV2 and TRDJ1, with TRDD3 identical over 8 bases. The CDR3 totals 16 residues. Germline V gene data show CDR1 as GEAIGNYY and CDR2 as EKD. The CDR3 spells CACDSLLGDATYKLIF. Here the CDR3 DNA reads TGTGCCTGTGACTCTCTCCTGGGGGACGCCACCTATAAACTCATCTTT.

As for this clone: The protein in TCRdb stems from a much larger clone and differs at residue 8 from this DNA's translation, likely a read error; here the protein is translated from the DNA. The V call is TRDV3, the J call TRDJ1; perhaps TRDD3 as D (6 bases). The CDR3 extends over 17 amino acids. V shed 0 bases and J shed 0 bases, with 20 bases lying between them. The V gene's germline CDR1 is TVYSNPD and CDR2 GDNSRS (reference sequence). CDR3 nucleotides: TGTGCCTTTAGTGACCTACTGGTGGATACCAACACCGATAAACTCATCTTT. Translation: CAFSDLLVDTNTDKLIF.